Below, one T cell receptor beta chain is given with its context. Antigen unknown. Germline V CDR1 and CDR2: SGHRS, YFSETQ. This CDR3 is 15 amino acids long. Trimming pared 1 base from V and 2 bases from J, leaving 13 bases between. For the second PCR, which ran for about 6 to 11 cycles, a sample-barcoded 5' primer and a J-beta primer mix were used. One entry per CDR3 protein, called by TCRdb with MiXCR from the 5' RACE reads. The repertoire includes 1.5 million to 2 million distinct CDR3 sequences, roughly 32% of them detected once, and about 11% sits in the top ten. The sample originates from a study of blood T cells in healthy people across ages. General study points: In these data, TCR beta diversity tracked strongly with naive T cell percentage.

Donor samples were obtained from healthy Caucasian individuals from Russia, aged about 6 to 90. Per sample, no less than 5 micrograms of total RNA were extracted. Material for sequencing was blood. The chain links TRBV5-1 to TRBJ2-7; no clear D gene. The sequence came from a woman aged 25 to 45 in good health. The CDR3, as DNA: TGCGCCAGCAGCTTGCTAGGTGGAACAACCTACGAGCAGTACTTC. The encoded protein is CASSLLGGTTYEQYF. Supplemented by reference TRBV5-1 and TRBJ2-7, the full variable domain reads KAGVTQTPRYLIKTRGQQVTLSCSPISGHRSVSWYQQTPGQGLQFLFEYFSETQRNKGNFPGRFSGRQFSNSRSEMNVSTLELGDSALYLCASSLLGGTTYEQYFGPGTRLTVT.